A single sample gave rise to the 29 T cell receptor beta chains below, sequenced in a study of T-cell reconstitution after alpha-beta-depleted transplantation in children. Unique molecular identifiers were used to barcode this TCRbeta library. In TCRdb, the PCR reads were re-called with MiXCR into one record per CDR3 protein. Of about 540,000 distinct CDR3 sequences listed, about 16% are singletons. The sequencing used PBMCs from the stem cell graft donor, collected from the stem cell graft. The receptor set was obtained from a human donor who donated a stem cell graft to a child with acute lymphoblastic leukemia.

This chain links TRBV7-8 with TRBJ2-7; D tentatively reads TRBD1 or TRBD2 (5 bases each). The CDR3 length is 15 residues. Trimming shortened V by 0 bases and J by 2 bases, and 11 bases separated the two germline ends. Germline V gene data show CDR1 as SGHVS and CDR2 as FQNEAQ. CDR3 region: CASSLAGTPAYEQYF. The CDR3 nucleotides are TGTGCCAGCAGCTTAGCCGGGACGCCTGCCTACGAGCAGTACTTC.

This clonotype was counted between two and nine times. V usage is TRBV6-5 and J usage is TRBJ2-1, with D possibly TRBD2 on 6 matching bases. CDR1 and CDR2 from the germline V gene are MNHEY and SVGAGI. Deletions cut 0 bases from V and 4 bases from J, with 16 bases between. The CDR3 covers 17 residues. In DNA, the CDR3 is TGTGCCAGCAGTTACTCCATTCCAGCGGGCCTATACAATGAGCAGTTCTTC. Amino acids: CASSYSIPAGLYNEQFF.

This chain uses TRBV10-3 with TRBJ1-1, with D possibly matching TRBD1 (6 bases). V was pared by 6 bases and J by 5 bases, with 13 bases between. CDR3 length: 13 residues. Germline CDR1 ENHRY, CDR2 SYGVKD. The chain's CDR3 is CAIRPQDRTEAFF. The DNA of the CDR3 is TGTGCCATCAGACCCCAGGACAGAACTGAAGCTTTCTTT.

This clonotype was seen only a few times. The chain couples TRBV9 to TRBJ2-1; D gene unclear. The CDR3 sequence is 14 residues long. Germline V gene data show CDR1 as SGDLS and CDR2 as YYNGEE. Between the trimmed V and J ends, which lost 2 bases and 3 bases, there was a span of 9 bases. The CDR3 protein is CASSVVSNYNEQFF. CDR3 sequence (DNA): TGTGCCAGCAGCGTCGTTAGCAACTACAATGAGCAGTTCTTC.

This clonotype turned up a few times. The V gene is TRBV14, the J gene TRBJ2-3; D remains unclear. This CDR3 is built from 17 residues. Germline CDR1 and CDR2: SGHDN and FVKESK. The germline V and J ends were trimmed by 4 bases and 1 base, with 18 bases remaining between them. The CDR3 nucleotides read TGTGCCAGCAGCCTTACGCCTAATTGGCCCCGCACAGATACGCAGTATTTT. Encoded protein: CASSLTPNWPRTDTQYF.

The chain's CDR3 is CSSRAISTDTQYF. In DNA form, the CDR3 reads TGCAGCTCCCGGGCCATTAGCACAGATACGCAGTATTTT. V is TRBV29-1 and J is TRBJ2-3; D remains unclear. The CDR3 is made up of 13 amino acids. V lost 8 bases and J lost 0, with 12 bases in between. Germline V gene lookup returns CDR1 SQVTM and CDR2 ANQGSEA.

The chain links TRBV24-1 to TRBJ2-5; D is perhaps TRBD1 (7 bases). CDR1 is KGHDR, CDR2 SFDVKD, per germline. The CDR3 length is 14 residues. The V gene lost 3 bases and the J gene lost 3 bases, with 10 bases spanning the gap. Here the CDR3 DNA reads TGTGCCACCAGTGATCGCGGGACAGAAGAGACCCAGTACTTC. Translated: CATSDRGTEETQYF.

This clonotype was detected only a few times. The chain combines TRBV20-1 with TRBJ1-1; D is possibly TRBD1 (5 bases). The CDR3 extends over 12 amino acids. V gave up 2 bases and J gave up 6 bases, with 10 bases separating them. CDR1 DFQATT and CDR2 SNEGSKA come from the germline V gene (reference sequence). The CDR3 region has the DNA TGCAGTGCTAGACGGGGGGGGGCTGAAGCTTTCTTT. Its protein is CSARRGGAEAFF.

This clonotype was counted between two and nine times. V gene TRBV5-1 combines with J gene TRBJ1-2, with D tentatively TRBD1 (6 bases). The CDR3 extends over 13 amino acids. The germline V gene has CDR1 SGHRS and CDR2 YFSETQ. Trimming removed 7 bases from V and 4 bases from J, with 14 bases in between. DNA of the CDR3: TGCGCCAGCGGCCAGGACAGCATCTATGGCTACACCTTC. Amino acids: CASGQDSIYGYTF.

CDR3 nucleotides: TGCAGTGCTTTGCCCGGGCGGTATGGCTACACCTTC. Translation: CSALPGRYGYTF. The gene calls are TRBV20-1 and TRBJ1-2; D gene uncertain. CDR1 DFQATT and CDR2 SNEGSKA come from the germline V gene (reference sequence). Deletions cut 5 bases from V and 5 bases from J, with 12 bases between. This CDR3 spans 12 amino acids.

This chain connects TRBV5-1 to TRBJ2-2; TRBD1 matches 8 bases. Per germline, CDR1 SGHRS and CDR2 YFSETQ. This CDR3 comprises 14 residues. J was trimmed by 8 bases and V by 6 bases; bases with no gene match: 9. The CDR3 region is CASTWDRPGGELFF. The DNA of the CDR3 is TGCGCCAGCACCTGGGACAGGCCCGGAGGGGAGCTGTTTTTT.

Many counts were recorded for this clonotype. The chain carries TRBV2 and TRBJ1-3; D remains unclear. Between the trimmed V and J ends, which lost 6 bases and 4 bases, there was a span of 13 bases. This CDR3 contains 14 residues. The germline CDR1 and CDR2 sequences are SNHLY and FYNNEI. The CDR3 loop reads CASRETLKGNTIYF. In DNA form, the CDR3 reads TGTGCCAGCAGGGAGACACTGAAGGGAAACACCATATATTTT.

In this sample, this clonotype turned up a few times. The rearrangement joins TRBV2 to TRBJ2-4; D is unclear. V lost 2 bases to trimming and J lost 3 bases, with 8 bases between them. The CDR3 is 14 residues long. Germline CDR1 and CDR2: SNHLY and FYNNEI. In DNA form, the CDR3 reads TGTGCCAGCAGTGAATTGGTAGGCAAAAACATTCAGTACTTC. Translated: CASSELVGKNIQYF.

This clonotype was observed a handful of times. V usage is TRBV20-1 and J usage is TRBJ1-2; perhaps TRBD1 as D (5 bases). Trimming took 7 bases from V and 0 from J, leaving 9 bases between them. This CDR3 has 12 residues. Germline V gene sequence: CDR1 DFQATT, CDR2 SNEGSKA (reference sequence). CDR3 amino acids: CSVLRANYGYTF. The CDR3 bases are TGCAGTGTCCTCAGGGCTAACTATGGCTACACCTTC.

The J gene is TRBJ1-5, the V gene TRBV6-1, with D possibly matching TRBD1 (5 bases). CDR1 and CDR2 from the germline V gene are MNHNS and SASEGT. V was trimmed by 5 bases and J by 5 bases, leaving 16 bases between them. The CDR3 totals 15 residues. In DNA form, the CDR3 reads TGTGCCAGCAGTAGTGGACGGTCGGGGCATCAGCCCCAGCATTTT. It specifies CASSSGRSGHQPQHF.

J is TRBJ1-1 and V is TRBV6-1; unclear D gene. Germline V gene data show CDR1 as MNHNS and CDR2 as SASEGT. V was cut by 10 bases and J by 0 bases, with 12 bases left in between. The CDR3 runs to 13 residues. The CDR3 region has the DNA TGTGCCATCGGAGGACGGTTGAACACTGAAGCTTTCTTT. Translating gives CAIGGRLNTEAFF.

The chain joins TRBV25-1 to TRBJ2-7, with unresolved D. CDR1 MGHDK and CDR2 SYGVNS come from the germline V gene. With 7 bases removed from V and 6 bases from J, the gap between germline ends came to 13 bases. The CDR3 extends over 12 amino acids. The DNA for the CDR3 is TGTGCCAGCATCAACTTCTGGGGCGAGCAGTACTTC. Protein: CASINFWGEQYF.

This clonotype has just a few counts. The chain has TRBV20-1 and TRBJ2-1, with 11 bases lining up with TRBD2. CDR3 size: 18 residues. Germline values: CDR1 DFQATT, CDR2 SNEGSKA (reference sequence). With 0 bases clipped from V and 0 bases from J, the junction kept 7 bases outside the gene matches. The CDR3 here is CSARENLAGGVSYNEQFF. The DNA of the CDR3 is TGCAGTGCTAGAGAGAATTTAGCGGGGGGGGTCTCCTACAATGAGCAGTTCTTC.

This clonotype occurred a few times. The chain has TRBV7-3 and TRBJ2-1; perhaps TRBD2 as D (6 bases). The length of the CDR3 is 15 residues. The V end lost 5 bases, the J end lost 4 bases, and 15 bases lay between the germline ends. CDR1 SGHTA and CDR2 FQGTGA come from the germline V gene. The CDR3 here is CASSPVASDYNEQFF. The CDR3 region has the DNA TGTGCCAGCAGCCCCGTGGCTAGCGATTACAATGAGCAGTTCTTC.

This chain connects TRBV5-1 to TRBJ2-7; TRBD2 agrees at 7 bases. Per the germline V gene, CDR1 is SGHRS and CDR2 is YFSETQ. This CDR3 region has 16 residues. Unmatched junction bases numbered 9, after V lost 0 bases and J lost 3 bases. CDR3 sequence reads: CASSLAGLADLYEQYF. CDR3 bases: TGCGCCAGCAGCTTGGCCGGGCTAGCGGACCTCTACGAGCAGTACTTC.

The table lists this clonotype with a few counts. The chain links TRBV12-3 or TRBV12-4 to TRBJ2-6, with TRBD1 identical over 9 bases. The V and J ends lost 6 bases and 1 base, in that order; junction bases with no gene match: 7. This CDR3 spans 17 amino acids. This CDR3 is CASSAGTGPSGANVLTF. CDR3 nucleotides: TGTGCCAGCAGCGCCGGGACAGGGCCTTCTGGGGCCAACGTCCTGACTTTC.

V is TRBV2 and J is TRBJ2-7, with 9 bases aligning to TRBD1. Germline loops: CDR1 SNHLY, CDR2 FYNNEI. The CDR3 has 14 residues. The V segment lost 11 bases and the J segment 4 bases; nucleotides outside the gene matches: 12. CDR3 protein: CAARSGTGPYEQYF. DNA for the CDR3: TGTGCCGCCCGAAGCGGGACAGGGCCGTACGAGCAGTACTTC.

This clonotype was counted between two and nine times. This CDR3 reads CAIRDSGGSYEQYF. The CDR3 DNA sequence: TGTGCCATCAGAGATTCAGGGGGGTCCTACGAGCAGTACTTC. V usage is TRBV10-3 and J usage is TRBJ2-7, with a weak D call TRBD1 (7 bases). V lost 6 bases and J lost 1, with 13 bases in between. In germline, CDR1 is ENHRY, CDR2 SYGVKD. This CDR3 is built from 14 residues.

V is TRBV3-1 and J is TRBJ2-7; 9 nucleotides line up with TRBD2. J lost 5 bases, V lost 2 bases, and 4 bases had no gene match. The CDR3 spans 14 residues. Germline assignment: CDR1 LGHDT and CDR2 YNNKEL (reference sequence). CDR3 DNA: TGTGCCAGCAGCCAAAATCTAGCGGGGAACGAGCAGTACTTC. This encodes CASSQNLAGNEQYF.

This clonotype occurred a few times. The chain combines TRBV5-6 with TRBJ2-1, with D tentatively TRBD1 (7 bases). The CDR3 totals 15 residues. Trimming pared 4 bases from V and 2 bases from J, leaving 13 bases between. The V gene's germline CDR1 is SGHDT and CDR2 YYEEEE. The CDR3 here is CASSGGTDPYNEQFF. CDR3 nucleotide sequence: TGTGCCAGCAGCGGGGGGACAGACCCCTACAATGAGCAGTTCTTC. Full variable domain (missing parts from reference TRBV5-6 and TRBJ2-1): DAGVTQSPTHLIKTRGQQVTLRCSPKSGHDTVSWYQQALGQGPQFIFQYYEEEERQRGNFPDRFSGHQFPNYSSELNVNALLLGDSALYLCASSGGTDPYNEQFFGPGTRLTVL.

The chain uses TRBV15 and TRBJ2-7; a weak D match, TRBD2 (5 bases). The CDR3 totals 15 residues. From germline, CDR1 is LNHNV and CDR2 YYDKDF (reference sequence). The V end was cut by 0 bases, the J end by 7 bases, with 16 bases between. The CDR3 nucleotides are TGTGCCACCAGCAGAGATGGCCTCGGGCGGAGGGAGCAGTACTTC. Its translation is CATSRDGLGRREQYF.

The chain is built from TRBV7-3 and TRBJ2-7, with TRBD2 matching 14 bases. Unmatched junction bases numbered 10, after V lost 0 bases and J lost 6 bases. This CDR3 is built from 18 residues. The germline V gene has CDR1 SGHTA and CDR2 FQGTGA. The CDR3 nucleotides are TGTGCCAGCAGCTTAACGGCGACTAGCGGGAGGGCCATCGCCGAGCAGTACTTC. It codes for CASSLTATSGRAIAEQYF.

In this sample, this clonotype turned up many times. The chain uses TRBV11-2 and TRBJ2-1; D might be TRBD1 (6 bases). V was trimmed by 1 base and J by 13 bases, leaving 17 bases between them. This CDR3 is 14 amino acids long. Germline CDR1 and CDR2: SGHAT and FQNNGV. Here the CDR3 DNA reads TGTGCCAGCAGCTTAGTCCGAGACAGGCTGAAACAGTTCTTC. Its protein is CASSLVRDRLKQFF.

This clonotype was detected a few times. The J gene is TRBJ2-7, the V gene TRBV20-1; D gene uncertain. This CDR3 is 15 amino acids long. Germline CDR1 DFQATT, CDR2 SNEGSKA (reference sequence). The V gene lost 1 base and the J gene lost 7 bases, with 20 bases spanning the gap. The CDR3 region is CSARGGRAAANEQYF. In DNA form, the CDR3 reads TGCAGTGCTAGAGGAGGCCGGGCGGCGGCGAATGAGCAGTACTTC.